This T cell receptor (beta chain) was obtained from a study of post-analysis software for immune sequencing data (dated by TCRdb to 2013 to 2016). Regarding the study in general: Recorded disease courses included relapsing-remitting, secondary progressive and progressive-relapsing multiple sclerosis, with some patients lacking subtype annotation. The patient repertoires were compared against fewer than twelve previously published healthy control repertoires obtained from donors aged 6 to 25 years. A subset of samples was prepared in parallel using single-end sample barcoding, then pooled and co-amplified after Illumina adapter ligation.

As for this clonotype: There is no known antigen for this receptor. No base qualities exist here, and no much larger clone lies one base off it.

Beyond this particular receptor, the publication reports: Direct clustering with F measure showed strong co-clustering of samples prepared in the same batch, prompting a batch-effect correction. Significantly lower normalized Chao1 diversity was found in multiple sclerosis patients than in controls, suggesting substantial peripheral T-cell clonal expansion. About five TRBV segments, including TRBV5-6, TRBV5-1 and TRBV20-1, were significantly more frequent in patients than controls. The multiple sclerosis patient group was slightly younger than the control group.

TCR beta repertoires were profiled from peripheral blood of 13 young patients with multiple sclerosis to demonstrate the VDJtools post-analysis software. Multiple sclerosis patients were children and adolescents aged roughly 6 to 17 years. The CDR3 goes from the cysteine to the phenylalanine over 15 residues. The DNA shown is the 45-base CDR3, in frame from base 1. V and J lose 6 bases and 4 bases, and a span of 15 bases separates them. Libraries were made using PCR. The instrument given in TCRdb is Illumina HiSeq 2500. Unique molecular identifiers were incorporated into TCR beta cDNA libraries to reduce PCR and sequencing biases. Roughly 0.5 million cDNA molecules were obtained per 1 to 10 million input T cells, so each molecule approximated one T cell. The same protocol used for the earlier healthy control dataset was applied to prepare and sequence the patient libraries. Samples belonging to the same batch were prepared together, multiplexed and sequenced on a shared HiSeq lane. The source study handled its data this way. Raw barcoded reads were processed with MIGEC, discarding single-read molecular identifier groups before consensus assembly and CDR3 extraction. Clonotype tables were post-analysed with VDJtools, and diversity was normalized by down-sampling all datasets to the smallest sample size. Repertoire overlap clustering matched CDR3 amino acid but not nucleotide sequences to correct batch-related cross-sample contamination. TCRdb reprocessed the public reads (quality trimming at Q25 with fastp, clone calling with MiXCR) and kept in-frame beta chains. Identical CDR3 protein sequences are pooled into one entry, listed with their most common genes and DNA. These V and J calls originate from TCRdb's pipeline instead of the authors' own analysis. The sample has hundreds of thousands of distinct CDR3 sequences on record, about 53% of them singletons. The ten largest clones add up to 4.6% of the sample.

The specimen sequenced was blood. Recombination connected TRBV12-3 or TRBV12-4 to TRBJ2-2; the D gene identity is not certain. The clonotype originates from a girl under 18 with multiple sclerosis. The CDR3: CASRPLGRSTGELFF. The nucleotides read TGTGCCAGCAGGCCACTTGGGCGGAGCACCGGGGAGCTGTTTTTT.